This record covers a single T cell receptor (beta chain). The V gene's germline CDR1 is SGHAT and CDR2 FQNNGV. Trimming took off 5 bases at V and 0 bases at J, with 15 bases between the two ends. This CDR3 comprises 16 residues. The sample comes from a study of T-cell memory formation after mild COVID-19. In TCRdb, the 5' RACE reads were re-called with MiXCR into one record per CDR3 protein. The table shows hundreds of thousands of distinct CDR3 sequences, with over 15% occurring only once. V gene TRBV11-2 combines with J gene TRBJ2-3, with a weak D call TRBD2 (6 bases). This TCR was recovered from an adult woman who had mild COVID-19 (a few samples of this study predate the infection). Cell type and time point are not known. Sequencing input: PBMCs or a T cell subset sorted from them (not recorded which). Here the CDR3 reads CASSPLAEASTDTQYF. CDR3 DNA sequence: TGTGCCAGCAGCCCCTTAGCGGAAGCTAGCACAGATACGCAGTATTTT.